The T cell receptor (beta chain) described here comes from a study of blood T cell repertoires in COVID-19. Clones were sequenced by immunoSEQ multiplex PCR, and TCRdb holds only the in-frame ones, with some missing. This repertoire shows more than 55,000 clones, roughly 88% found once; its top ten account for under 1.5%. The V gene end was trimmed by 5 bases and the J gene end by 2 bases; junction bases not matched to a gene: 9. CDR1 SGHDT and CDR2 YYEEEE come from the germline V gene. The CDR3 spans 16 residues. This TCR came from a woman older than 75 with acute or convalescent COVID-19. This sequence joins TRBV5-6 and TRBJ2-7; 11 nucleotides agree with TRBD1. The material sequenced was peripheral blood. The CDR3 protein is CASSQIMGQGAYEQYF. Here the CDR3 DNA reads TGTGCCAGCAGTCAAATCATGGGACAGGGGGCCTACGAGCAGTACTTC.